This TCR beta chain stems from a study of blood T cell repertoires in COVID-19. The CDR3 sequence is 17 residues long. From germline, CDR1 is SGDLS and CDR2 YYNGEE. Trimming removed 4 bases at V and 0 bases at J, with 18 bases between. Libraries were prepared by immunoSEQ multiplex PCR; TCRdb keeps only in-frame clonotypes and omits some of them. The sample contains under 250,000 clones, roughly 80% of which appear only once. Input material: peripheral blood. This TCR was sampled from a woman aged 70-85 years with active or convalescent COVID-19. This chain joins TRBV9 and TRBJ2-3; possible D gene TRBD2, 6 bases. This chain's CDR3 is CASSFTPAGTSTDTQYF. DNA for the CDR3: TGTGCCAGCAGCTTCACCCCAGCCGGGACTAGCACAGATACGCAGTATTTT.